A selection of T cell receptor beta chains follows, all from one sample in a study of blood T cell repertoires in COVID-19. The assay was immunoSEQ multiplex PCR, and TCRdb's table has in-frame clones only and misses some. The table shows 100,000 to 120,000 clones, with around 89% occurring only once. Sequences were obtained from peripheral blood. The receptors come from a woman aged 50 to 65 with acute or convalescent COVID-19. The CDR3 runs from the conserved cysteine through the conserved F or W. The D gene is left open where the match is weak. Size values are once, few and many counts, or a class for expanded clones, and some rows have none.

D gene: TRBD2; clone size: NA; J gene: TRBJ2-7; V gene: TRBV7-2; CDR3 protein: CASSLFSGVNEQYF; CDR3 DNA: TGTGCCAGCAGCTTATTCAGCGGGGTGAACGAGCAGTACTTC
D gene: NA; clone size: NA; J gene: TRBJ1-3; V gene: TRBV2; CDR3 protein: CASSESRGPGNTIYF; CDR3 DNA: TGTGCCAGCAGTGAATCCAGGGGCCCTGGAAACACCATATATTTT
D gene: NA; clone size: NA; J gene: TRBJ2-2; V gene: TRBV5-4; CDR3 protein: CASSGGVGAGELFF; CDR3 DNA: TGTGCCAGCAGCGGCGGAGTAGGGGCCGGGGAGCTGTTTTTT
D gene: NA; clone size: once; J gene: TRBJ1-5; V gene: TRBV3-1/TRBV3-2; CDR3 protein: CASSQVPQGGQHF; CDR3 DNA: TGTGCCAGCAGCCAAGTACCCCAGGGCGGACAGCATTTT
D gene: TRBD1; clone size: NA; J gene: TRBJ1-4; V gene: TRBV2; CDR3 protein: CASSRQGGNEKLFF; CDR3 DNA: TGTGCCAGCAGCCGACAGGGTGGTAATGAAAAACTGTTTTTT
D gene: TRBD1; clone size: NA; J gene: TRBJ1-5; V gene: TRBV10-2; CDR3 protein: CASSPGTGVVNQPQHF; CDR3 DNA: TGCGCCAGCAGCCCCGGGACAGGGGTTGTCAATCAGCCCCAGCATTTT
D gene: NA; clone size: NA; J gene: TRBJ1-1; V gene: TRBV5-1; CDR3 protein: CASSATDREEAFF; CDR3 DNA: TGCGCCAGCAGCGCTACGGACAGAGAGGAAGCTTTCTTT
D gene: NA; clone size: NA; J gene: TRBJ2-3; V gene: TRBV6-5; CDR3 protein: CASSFRGFGDTQYF; CDR3 DNA: TGTGCCAGCAGTTTCCGAGGTTTTGGAGATACGCAGTATTTT
D gene: TRBD1; clone size: NA; J gene: TRBJ1-1; V gene: TRBV18; CDR3 protein: CASSPWDSKGSEAFF; CDR3 DNA: TGTGCCAGCTCACCTTGGGACAGTAAAGGGTCTGAAGCTTTCTTT
D gene: NA; clone size: NA; J gene: TRBJ2-3; V gene: TRBV19; CDR3 protein: CASSQGGTQYF; CDR3 DNA: TGTGCCAGCTCCCAGGGGGGTACGCAGTATTTT
D gene: NA; clone size: NA; J gene: TRBJ1-4; V gene: TRBV19; CDR3 protein: CASSIGGVNNNEKLFF; CDR3 DNA: TGTGCCAGTAGTATAGGGGGCGTCAACAATAATGAAAAACTGTTTTTT
D gene: TRBD2; clone size: NA; J gene: TRBJ2-1; V gene: TRBV5-1; CDR3 protein: CASSRDYMFNEQFF; CDR3 DNA: TGCGCCAGCAGCCGGGACTATATGTTCAATGAGCAGTTCTTC
D gene: TRBD2; clone size: NA; J gene: TRBJ2-3; V gene: TRBV7-8; CDR3 protein: CASSLGVAGPTDTQYF; CDR3 DNA: TGTGCCAGCAGCTTAGGCGTAGCGGGGCCCACAGATACGCAGTATTTT
D gene: NA; clone size: NA; J gene: TRBJ1-1; V gene: TRBV12-3/TRBV12-4; CDR3 protein: CASRVTGEAFF; CDR3 DNA: TGTGCCAGCAGAGTGACAGGTGAAGCTTTCTTT
D gene: TRBD1; clone size: NA; J gene: TRBJ1-4; V gene: TRBV5-1; CDR3 protein: CASSSNRGQFEKLFF; CDR3 DNA: TGCGCCAGCAGCTCAAACAGGGGACAGTTCGAAAAACTGTTTTTT
D gene: NA; clone size: NA; J gene: TRBJ1-2; V gene: TRBV6-1; CDR3 protein: CASSDVRGYGYTF; CDR3 DNA: TGTGCCAGCAGTGACGTCAGGGGTTATGGCTACACCTTC
D gene: NA; clone size: NA; J gene: TRBJ2-1; V gene: TRBV18; CDR3 protein: CASSPQQIITGEQFF; CDR3 DNA: TGTGCCAGCTCACCCCAGCAAATTATAACGGGTGAGCAGTTCTTC
D gene: TRBD2; clone size: once; J gene: TRBJ2-7; V gene: TRBV6-2/TRBV6-3; CDR3 protein: CASSLAGGPSEQYF; CDR3 DNA: TGTGCCAGCAGCCTAGCGGGAGGGCCAAGCGAGCAGTACTTC
D gene: TRBD1; clone size: once; J gene: TRBJ1-2; V gene: TRBV28; CDR3 protein: CASLRGDRGYGYTF; CDR3 DNA: TGTGCCAGCCTCAGGGGGGATAGAGGCTATGGCTACACCTTC
D gene: NA; clone size: NA; J gene: TRBJ1-1; V gene: TRBV4-2; CDR3 protein: CASSQSGNMNTEAFF; CDR3 DNA: TGTGCCAGCAGCCAGTCGGGGAACATGAACACTGAAGCTTTCTTT
D gene: NA; clone size: NA; J gene: TRBJ2-7; V gene: TRBV3-1/TRBV3-2; CDR3 protein: CASSQYPDLVSSYEQYF; CDR3 DNA: TGTGCCAGCAGCCAATATCCTGACTTAGTTAGCTCCTACGAGCAGTACTTC
D gene: NA; clone size: NA; J gene: TRBJ2-5; V gene: TRBV6-1; CDR3 protein: CASSDRTIQETQYF; CDR3 DNA: TGTGCCAGCAGTGATAGAACTATTCAAGAGACCCAGTACTTC
D gene: TRBD2; clone size: NA; J gene: TRBJ2-6; V gene: TRBV2; CDR3 protein: CASSEGTRASGANVLTF; CDR3 DNA: TGTGCCAGCAGTGAAGGGACTAGGGCCTCTGGGGCCAACGTCCTGACTTTC
D gene: NA; clone size: NA; J gene: TRBJ1-3; V gene: TRBV7-2; CDR3 protein: CASSPTAGGNTIYF; CDR3 DNA: TGTGCCAGCAGCCCCACGGCGGGGGGAAACACCATATATTTT
D gene: TRBD1; clone size: NA; J gene: TRBJ2-7; V gene: TRBV5-6; CDR3 protein: CASRAGGDEQYF; CDR3 DNA: TGTGCCAGCAGAGCAGGGGGCGACGAGCAGTACTTC
D gene: NA; clone size: NA; J gene: TRBJ2-1; V gene: TRBV15; CDR3 protein: CATSRYGANEQFF; CDR3 DNA: TGTGCCACCAGCAGATATGGGGCGAATGAGCAGTTCTTC
D gene: NA; clone size: few; J gene: TRBJ1-2; V gene: TRBV6-5; CDR3 protein: CASSTRTDNYGYTF; CDR3 DNA: TGTGCCAGCAGTACTCGGACAGATAACTATGGCTACACCTTC
D gene: TRBD1; clone size: few; J gene: TRBJ1-5; V gene: TRBV7-6; CDR3 protein: CASSLLSTGGSWNGNQPQHF; CDR3 DNA: TGTGCCAGCAGCTTACTTTCGACAGGGGGGAGTTGGAACGGAAATCAGCCCCAGCATTTT
D gene: NA; clone size: NA; J gene: TRBJ2-1; V gene: TRBV12-3/TRBV12-4; CDR3 protein: CASSRGPANEQFF; CDR3 DNA: TGTGCCAGCAGTCGCGGGCCGGCCAATGAGCAGTTCTTC
D gene: NA; clone size: NA; J gene: TRBJ2-3; V gene: TRBV28; CDR3 protein: CASSLEGNTQYF; CDR3 DNA: TGTGCCAGCAGTTTGGAGGGAAATACGCAGTATTTT
D gene: TRBD1; clone size: NA; J gene: TRBJ1-2; V gene: TRBV7-2; CDR3 protein: CASSSRTLDRDNGYTF; CDR3 DNA: TGTGCCAGCAGCTCCCGAACGTTAGACAGGGACAATGGCTACACCTTC
D gene: TRBD2; clone size: NA; J gene: TRBJ2-3; V gene: TRBV6-5; CDR3 protein: CASSYSTSGATDTQYF; CDR3 DNA: TGTGCCAGCAGTTATTCGACTAGCGGGGCCACAGATACGCAGTATTTT
D gene: NA; clone size: NA; J gene: TRBJ2-7; V gene: TRBV21-1; CDR3 protein: CASSRLNYEQYF; CDR3 DNA: TGTGCCAGCAGCAGACTGAACTACGAGCAGTACTTC
D gene: NA; clone size: once; J gene: TRBJ2-3; V gene: TRBV24-1; CDR3 protein: CATSGSDTDTQYF; CDR3 DNA: TGTGCCACCTCGGGGTCCGACACAGATACGCAGTATTTT
D gene: TRBD1; clone size: NA; J gene: TRBJ2-7; V gene: TRBV9; CDR3 protein: CASSVGTGGSYEQYF; CDR3 DNA: TGTGCCAGCAGCGTGGGGACAGGGGGGTCCTACGAGCAGTACTTC
D gene: NA; clone size: NA; J gene: TRBJ1-4; V gene: TRBV29-1; CDR3 protein: CSVELIDSEKLFF; CDR3 DNA: TGCAGCGTTGAACTCATAGATAGTGAAAAACTGTTTTTT
D gene: TRBD2; clone size: NA; J gene: TRBJ2-5; V gene: TRBV30; CDR3 protein: CAWSLWGGETQYF; CDR3 DNA: TGTGCCTGGAGTCTTTGGGGAGGGGAGACCCAGTACTTC
D gene: NA; clone size: NA; J gene: TRBJ2-1; V gene: TRBV19; CDR3 protein: CASSIDSGYNEQFF; CDR3 DNA: TGTGCCAGTAGTATTGATTCAGGGTACAATGAGCAGTTCTTC
D gene: NA; clone size: NA; J gene: TRBJ1-2; V gene: TRBV5-1; CDR3 protein: CASSLGGANGYTF; CDR3 DNA: TGCGCCAGCAGCCTCGGCGGGGCGAATGGCTACACCTTC
D gene: TRBD2; clone size: few; J gene: TRBJ2-2; V gene: TRBV2; CDR3 protein: CASSGTSSNTGELFF; CDR3 DNA: TGTGCCAGCAGTGGGACTAGTTCGAACACCGGGGAGCTGTTTTTT
D gene: NA; clone size: NA; J gene: TRBJ2-3; V gene: TRBV2; CDR3 protein: CASSELEVDTQYF; CDR3 DNA: TGTGCCAGCAGTGAACTCGAGGTAGATACGCAGTATTTT
D gene: NA; clone size: NA; J gene: TRBJ2-5; V gene: TRBV7-2; CDR3 protein: CASSLAGGSQETQYF; CDR3 DNA: TGTGCCAGCAGCTTAGCTGGGGGCAGCCAAGAGACCCAGTACTTC